These T cell receptor beta chains were read from a single sample in a study of graft-versus-host responses after intestinal transplantation. The data were produced by immunoSEQ multiplex PCR, yet TCRdb's version contains in-frame clones alone and is incomplete. The sample shows 95,000 to 100,000 clones, roughly 82% of them seen only once. Sequencing used PBMCs, obtained 255 days after intestinal transplant. These TCRs come from a human patient who received an intestinal transplant, so some T cells may come from the graft donor. Each CDR3 is given with its conserved first and last residue. D genes are given only for firm matches. Part of the rows lack a size; the others show once, few, many or a class for expanded clones.

TRBV19	17	NA	TRBJ2-1	TRBD1	CASSIWHGTATYNEQFF	TGTGCCAGTAGTATATGGCATGGGACAGCAACTTACAATGAGCAGTTCTTC
TRBV5-6	15	NA	TRBJ2-7	TRBD2	CASSLQRGSSYEQYF	TGTGCCAGCAGCTTGCAGCGGGGGAGCTCCTACGAGCAGTACTTC
TRBV7-6	14	NA	TRBJ2-1	NA	CASSQQGQYNEQFF	TGTGCCAGCAGCCAACAGGGTCAATACAATGAGCAGTTCTTC
TRBV6-1	13	NA	TRBJ2-7	NA	CASSHNLDYEQYF	TGTGCCAGCAGCCACAATTTAGACTACGAGCAGTACTTC
TRBV11-2	17	NA	TRBJ2-1	TRBD2	CASSSGLAGGPKNEQFF	TGTGCCAGCAGCTCGGGACTAGCGGGGGGGCCTAAAAATGAGCAGTTCTTC
TRBV29-1	12	NA	TRBJ2-7	NA	CSVEEALGEQYF	TGCAGCGTTGAAGAGGCCCTCGGAGAGCAGTACTTC
TRBV30	14	NA	TRBJ1-4	TRBD1	CAWSIQGGSEKLFF	TGTGCCTGGAGTATACAGGGGGGTTCGGAAAAACTGTTTTTT
TRBV21-1	15	NA	TRBJ1-4	NA	CASSGTGTGREKLFF	TGTGCCAGCAGCGGAACAGGGACGGGGCGAGAAAAACTGTTTTTT
TRBV27	14	NA	TRBJ1-5	NA	CASSFGSSNQPQHF	TGTGCCAGCAGTTTTGGGAGTAGCAATCAGCCCCAGCATTTT
TRBV6-1	15	NA	TRBJ1-5	TRBD1	CASSEAAGGGQPQHF	TGTGCCAGCAGTGAAGCGGCAGGGGGAGGACAGCCCCAGCATTTT
TRBV9	14	NA	TRBJ2-7	NA	CASSVGGGNYEQYF	TGTGCCAGCAGCGTGGGCGGTGGTAACTACGAGCAGTACTTC
TRBV12-5	14	NA	TRBJ2-1	NA	CASGLGGLDNEQFF	TGTGCTAGTGGTTTGGGGGGGCTAGATAATGAGCAGTTCTTC
TRBV5-4	14	NA	TRBJ1-4	TRBD1	CASREDRDNEKLFF	TGTGCCAGCAGGGAGGACAGGGATAATGAAAAACTGTTTTTT
TRBV25-1	17	NA	TRBJ2-1	NA	CASSLPGHNIGGNEQFF	TGTGCCAGCAGCCTTCCGGGACATAATATCGGGGGCAATGAGCAGTTCTTC
TRBV19	14	NA	TRBJ1-6	TRBD1	CASSLDRASSPLHF	TGTGCCAGTAGTTTGGACAGGGCCTCTTCACCCCTCCACTTT
TRBV28	13	NA	TRBJ2-4	NA	CASSFDLVNIQYF	TGTGCCAGCAGTTTTGATCTGGTAAACATTCAGTACTTC
TRBV2	14	NA	TRBJ2-7	TRBD2	CASRTSGSRNEQYF	TGTGCCAGCAGGACTAGCGGGAGTCGGAACGAGCAGTACTTC
TRBV10-3	14	NA	TRBJ2-3	TRBD2	CAISWTSGTDTQYF	TGTGCCATCAGCTGGACTAGCGGCACAGATACGCAGTATTTT
TRBV6-5	15	NA	TRBJ1-2	TRBD1	CASSYSDRGQSGYTF	TGTGCCAGCAGTTACTCCGACAGGGGGCAAAGTGGCTACACCTTC
TRBV6-5	15	NA	TRBJ2-2	NA	CASSYRRGDTGELFF	TGTGCCAGCAGTTACCGCAGGGGTGACACCGGGGAGCTGTTTTTT
TRBV2	16	NA	TRBJ2-1	TRBD1	CASRQGTGGSYNEQFF	TGTGCCAGCAGGCAGGGGACAGGGGGTTCCTACAATGAGCAGTTCTTC
TRBV6-5	15	once	TRBJ2-1	TRBD1	CASSLDRGRFNEQFF	TGTGCCAGCAGTTTGGACAGGGGCCGCTTCAATGAGCAGTTCTTC